This entry concerns a single T cell receptor (beta chain). PCR involved 60 Vbeta and 13 Jbeta primers. Produced via immunoSEQ multiplex PCR; TCRdb's table is partial and in-frame only. The table records around 160,000 clones, roughly 73% of them present only once. The record originates from a study of cytomegalovirus exposure and HLA in healthy donors. This CDR3 has 16 residues. CDR1 is SGHDT, CDR2 YYEEEE, per germline. J lost 0 bases, V lost 3 bases, and 5 bases had no gene match. This receptor was obtained from a male donor in good health and CMV-seronegative. The chain is built from TRBV5-6 and TRBJ1-5, with TRBD1 identical over 8 bases. The sample was PBMCs. The CDR3 DNA is TGTGCCAGCAGCTCTGCAGGGGGCTATAGCAATCAGCCCCAGCATTTT. Translation: CASSSAGGYSNQPQHF.